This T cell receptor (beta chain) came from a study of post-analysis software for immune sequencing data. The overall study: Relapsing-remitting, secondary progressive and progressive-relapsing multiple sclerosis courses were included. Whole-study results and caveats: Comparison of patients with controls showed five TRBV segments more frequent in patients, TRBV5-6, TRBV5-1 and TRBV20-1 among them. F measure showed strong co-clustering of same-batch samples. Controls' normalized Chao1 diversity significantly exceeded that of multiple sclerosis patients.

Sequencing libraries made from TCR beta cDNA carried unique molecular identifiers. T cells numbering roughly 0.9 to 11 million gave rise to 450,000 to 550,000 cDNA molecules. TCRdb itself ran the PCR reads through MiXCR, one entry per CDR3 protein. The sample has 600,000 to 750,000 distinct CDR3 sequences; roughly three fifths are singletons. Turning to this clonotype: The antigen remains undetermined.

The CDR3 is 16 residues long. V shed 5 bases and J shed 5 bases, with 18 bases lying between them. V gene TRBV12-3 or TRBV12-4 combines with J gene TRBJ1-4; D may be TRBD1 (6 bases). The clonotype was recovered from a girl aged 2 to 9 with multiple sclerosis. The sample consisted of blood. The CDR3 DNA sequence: TGTGCCAGCAGTACCCTGCAGGGGCCTAGGAATGAAAAACTGTTTTTT. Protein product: CASSTLQGPRNEKLFF.